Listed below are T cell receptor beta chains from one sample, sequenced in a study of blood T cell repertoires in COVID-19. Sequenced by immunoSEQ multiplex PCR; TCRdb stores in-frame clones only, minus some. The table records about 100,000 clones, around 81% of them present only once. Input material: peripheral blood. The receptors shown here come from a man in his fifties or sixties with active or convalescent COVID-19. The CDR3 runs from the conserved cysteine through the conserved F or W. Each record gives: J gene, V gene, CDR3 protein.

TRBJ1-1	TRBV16	CASSVEKNTEAFF
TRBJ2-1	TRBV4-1	CASSQDSYEQFF
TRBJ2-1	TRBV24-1	CATSDLVDEQFF
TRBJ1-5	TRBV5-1	CASSLDSGGNQPQHF
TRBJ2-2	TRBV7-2	CASSLARVDRGSGELFF
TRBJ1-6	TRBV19	CASSETGGDLLHF
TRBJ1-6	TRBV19	CASSARRYNSPLHF
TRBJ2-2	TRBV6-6	CASSYIDTGELFF
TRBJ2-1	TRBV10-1	CASSEDGTGGEQFF
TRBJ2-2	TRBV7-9	CASSPRGGARTGELFF
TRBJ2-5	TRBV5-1	CASSSQFYQETQYF
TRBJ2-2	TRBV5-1	CASSSLTSGDGELFF
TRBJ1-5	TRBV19	CASSARRDSSNQPQHF
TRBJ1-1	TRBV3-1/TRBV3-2	CASSQGTGQGRPEAFF
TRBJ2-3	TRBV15	CATSRGAGTSGRSTDTQYF
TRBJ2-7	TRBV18	CASSPEQGAEQYF
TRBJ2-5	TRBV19	CASSMDPLSSGIQETQYF
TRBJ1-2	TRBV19	CASSSSPAGGTF
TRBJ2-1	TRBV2	CASSRQGGIYNEQFF
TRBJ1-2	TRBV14	CASSQDGRGTGYTF
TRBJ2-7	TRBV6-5	CAGSPRRGHREQYF
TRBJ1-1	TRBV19	CASSIGTAAEAFF
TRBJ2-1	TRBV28	CASTGGRAYNEQFF
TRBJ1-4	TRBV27	CASRTYRFSNEKLFF
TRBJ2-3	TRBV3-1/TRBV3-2	CASSQEEHTDTQYF
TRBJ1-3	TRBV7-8	CASSIPRSGNTIYF